A single sample gave rise to the 3 T cell receptor beta chains below, sequenced in a study of human CD8 memory T cell subsets. Scientists made TCR beta libraries using UMI-labeled 5' RACE. TCRdb reanalyzed the 5' RACE reads and collapses them to one entry per CDR3 protein, without DNA. Its table records fewer than 20,000 distinct CDR3 sequences. Sequenced sample: CD8+ T cells from PBMCs. The origin of the receptors is a human donor in good health.

The J gene is TRBJ1-1, the V gene TRBV3-1. This CDR3 spans 14 amino acids. CDR1 is LGHDT and CDR2 is YNNKEL in the germline V gene (reference sequence). CDR3 residues: CASSPFDGRSEAFF.

The CDR3 sequence is CASSLGEGNQPQHF. The V call is TRBV5-1, the J call TRBJ1-5. The CDR3 loop spans 14 amino acids. The germline V gene has CDR1 SGHRS and CDR2 YFSETQ.

The genes are TRBV19 and TRBJ1-1; the D gene TCRdb calls, TRBD1, cannot be checked with no DNA. The CDR3 loop spans 13 amino acids. Germline V gene data show CDR1 as LNHDA and CDR2 as SQIVND (reference sequence). CDR3 residues: CASSIRRGPEAFF.